This record covers a single T cell receptor (beta chain). RNA was extracted with the RNeasy kit, and a quantity of roughly 0.5 to 1 ug was reverse transcribed using random hexamers. Each CDR3 protein is one row after TCRdb ran MiXCR on the immunoSEQ multiplex PCR reads. This table holds nearly 200,000 distinct CDR3 sequences, roughly 96% found once. This specimen comes from a study of CD8 T cells in Susac syndrome. CDR1 is LGHDT, CDR2 YNNKEL, per germline (reference sequence). The CDR3 consists of 13 residues. With 1 base removed from V and 9 bases from J, the gap between germline ends came to 10 bases.

Sequencing was done on a sample of CD4+ T cells from PBMCs. This chain links TRBV3-1 with TRBJ1-5; possibly TRBD1 for D (5 bases). This sequence was found in a human donor with multiple sclerosis. The CDR3 spells CASSQGQSRPQHF. In DNA form, the CDR3 reads TGTGCCAGCAGCCAAGGACAGTCAAGGCCCCAGCATTTT.